This T cell receptor beta chain emerged from a study of memory CD4+ T cells and cytomegalovirus serostatus. Study-level information: Healthy Belgian adult donors included about 10 CMV-positive and 24 CMV-negative people. Study results and limitations: Suggested: most of the CMV-linked TCR signature lies in CD4+ memory cells. CMV serostatus prediction reached median AUC around 0.95, or 0.9 with US-trained model.

V was pared by 5 bases and J by 2 bases, with 12 bases between. Germline CDR1 is MDHEN and CDR2 is SYDVKM. There are 14 residues in the CDR3. Single viable CD3+CD4+CD8-CD45RO+ cells were sorted as the memory CD4+ T cells. Sequencing was performed with immunoSEQ multiplex PCR; in TCRdb, only in-frame clones are kept and a portion is missing. The repertoire includes some 48,000 clones, 75% to 85% of them detected once, and around 0.94% sits in the top ten. Regarding this clone: The antigen is undetermined.

The material sequenced was memory CD4+ T cells from blood. J is TRBJ1-1 and V is TRBV28; D remains unclear. This clonotype was sampled from an adult in good health and CMV-seronegative. In DNA form, the CDR3 reads TGTGCCAGCAGTCCCGTACGGTTCAACACTGAAGCTTTCTTT. Amino acid sequence: CASSPVRFNTEAFF.